This T cell receptor (beta chain) originates from a study of cytomegalovirus exposure and HLA in healthy donors. General study findings and limits: Generally TCR sequences proved uncommon, though certain public TCRs appeared in numerous donors. Listed as cytomegalovirus-associated were 164 TCR beta chains.

Assay: immunoSEQ multiplex PCR; the TCRdb copy retains only in-frame clones and omits some. The sample yields about 110,000 clones, approximately 86% seen once. V was pared by 0 bases and J by 4 bases, with 13 bases between. The CDR3 contains 15 residues. The germline V gene encodes CDR1 SGHRS and CDR2 YFSETQ. This clone showed up just once. Its antigen remains unidentified. The donors were part of the validation cohort, which consisted of about 130 subjects and was separate from the first cohort of roughly 620 subjects. The chain carries TRBV5-1 and TRBJ1-1; D perhaps matches TRBD1 (5 bases). This clonotype was sampled from a woman aged 18-30 years in good health and CMV-seronegative. Sequenced: PBMCs. The CDR3 protein is CASSLASTGGTEAFF. The CDR3 nucleotides read TGCGCCAGCAGCTTGGCCTCAACGGGGGGCACTGAAGCTTTCTTT.